This entry lists 25 T cell receptor beta chains sequenced from one sample in a study of T cells after yellow fever vaccination (dated by TCRdb to between 2019 and 2020). This sample's treatment or condition label indicates: live attenuated yellow fever vaccine strain. The protocol used for the library was 5' RACE. The sequencing machine was an Illumina NovaSeq 6000. TCRdb reworked the public reads: Q25 trimming with fastp, MiXCR clone assembly, productive beta chains retained. Each entry merges the rows of one CDR3 protein and shows their most common DNA and genes. A total of a few hundred thousand distinct CDR3 sequences appear in this sample, 7.5% to 9% of them only once. The top ten hold about 3.7% of the sample. The sequences come from CD4+ T cells sorted from PBMCs, collected 5 days after the yellow fever booster vaccination. Receptor source: a man aged 18 to 30 who received the YFV17D yellow fever vaccine.

This clonotype has ten or more counts. The V call is TRBV5-1, the J call TRBJ2-1, with D perhaps matching TRBD2 (6 bases). V lost 5 bases to trimming and J lost 7 bases, with 13 bases between them. Germline V lookup: CDR1 SGHRS, CDR2 YFSETQ. This CDR3 comprises 13 residues. The CDR3 loop reads CASSPYGGNEQFF. In DNA, the CDR3 is TGCGCCAGCAGTCCCTACGGGGGAAATGAGCAGTTCTTC. Full variable domain (remainder filled in from reference TRBV5-1 and TRBJ2-1): KAGVTQTPRYLIKTRGQQVTLSCSPISGHRSVSWYQQTPGQGLQFLFEYFSETQRNKGNFPGRFSGRQFSNSRSEMNVSTLELGDSALYLCASSPYGGNEQFFGPGTRLTVL.

Ten or more counts support this clonotype. This chain connects TRBV29-1 to TRBJ2-1; tentatively, D is TRBD1 (6 bases). The V end was cut by 7 bases, the J end by 8 bases, with 12 bases between. This CDR3 has 11 residues. Germline CDR1 is SQVTM and CDR2 is ANQGSEA. Here the CDR3 DNA reads TGCAGCGGGAACAGGGCCGATGAGCAGTTCTTC. Protein product: CSGNRADEQFF.

In its sample, this clonotype was seen a few times. This sequence joins TRBV12-3 or TRBV12-4 and TRBJ2-4; the match to TRBD1 covers 7 bases. This CDR3 comprises 15 residues. Trimming removed 4 bases from V and 1 base from J; junction bases left unmatched: 4. The CDR3 loop is CASSSIQGAKNIQYF. The CDR3 DNA reads TGTGCCAGCAGTTCAATACAGGGGGCCAAAAACATTCAGTACTTC.

The gene calls are TRBV4-2 and TRBJ1-1; 7 bases are shared with TRBD1. The CDR3 has 17 amino acids. After removal of 4 bases from V and 4 bases from J, the junction contained 15 bases not matched to a gene. CDR1 LGHNA and CDR2 YNFKEQ come from the germline V gene. DNA of the CDR3: TGTGCCAGCAGCCTGACTAAGACAGGGACCGTGGGCACTGAAGCTTTCTTT. It specifies CASSLTKTGTVGTEAFF.

This clonotype was seen only a few times. The chain is built from TRBV6-6 and TRBJ2-7; 9 bases map to TRBD1. J was trimmed by 7 bases and V by 3 bases; bases with no gene match: 10. Germline assignment: CDR1 MNHNY and CDR2 SVGAGI (reference sequence). The CDR3 spans 15 residues. In nucleotides, the CDR3 is TGTGCCAGCAGTTATTCCCCGGGACAGGGCGGAGAGCAGTACGTC. Translating gives CASSYSPGQGGEQYV.

This clonotype was observed a few times. V usage is TRBV14 and J usage is TRBJ1-2; 9 positions match TRBD1. This CDR3 comprises 16 residues. The V and J ends lost 4 bases and 4 bases, in that order; junction bases with no gene match: 10. CDR1 is SGHDN, CDR2 FVKESK, per germline. The CDR3 sequence: CASSPTTGTGPYGYTF. In nucleotides, the CDR3 is TGTGCCAGCAGCCCAACGACCGGGACAGGGCCCTATGGCTACACCTTC.

This clonotype was picked up a small number of times. The chain employs TRBV30 and TRBJ1-2; 9 bases are shared with TRBD1. Germline V gives CDR1 GTSNPN, CDR2 SVGIG (reference sequence). The CDR3 runs to 13 residues. The V and J ends lost 7 bases and 8 bases, in that order; junction bases with no gene match: 11. The CDR3 DNA reads as TGTGCCTCCCGTGTACAGGGGGCCGACGGCTACACCTTC. Translating gives CASRVQGADGYTF.

V usage is TRBV20-1 and J usage is TRBJ1-4, with a tentative D call TRBD1 (6 bases). Germline assignment: CDR1 DFQATT and CDR2 SNEGSKA (reference sequence). V was shortened by 3 bases and J by 15 bases, with 23 bases between the two germline ends. The CDR3 totals 14 residues. CDR3 protein: CSARSGGATGRVFF. The CDR3 DNA follows: TGCAGTGCTAGGTCCGGGGGCGCTACCGGTAGAGTGTTTTTT.

This chain connects TRBV20-1 to TRBJ2-7; possibly TRBD2 for D (6 bases). Trimming stripped 4 bases from V and 5 bases from J, with 15 bases between. The CDR3 is 13 residues long. The V gene's germline CDR1 is DFQATT and CDR2 SNEGSKA (reference sequence). CDR3 sequence reads: CSAKTGLIHEQYV. CDR3 in DNA: TGCAGTGCTAAAACGGGACTCATCCACGAGCAGTACGTC.

This sequence joins TRBV7-2 and TRBJ2-7; 9 bases are shared with TRBD2. V lost 2 bases, J lost 4 bases, and 3 bases stayed unmatched. Germline V lookup: CDR1 SGHTA, CDR2 FQGNSA. The CDR3 has 14 residues. CDR3: CASSLLAGRYEQYV. CDR3 nucleotides: TGTGCCAGCAGCTTACTAGCGGGGCGATACGAGCAGTACGTC.

This clonotype was counted only a few times. This chain joins TRBV12-3 or TRBV12-4 and TRBJ1-6; perhaps TRBD1 as D (6 bases). CDR3 length equals 15 residues. Trimming took off 4 bases at V and 7 bases at J, with 14 bases between the two ends. CDR3 coding DNA: TGTGCCAGCAGTTACTCCGGGACAATGAATTCACCCCTCCACTTT. This encodes CASSYSGTMNSPLHF.

Ten or more counts support this clonotype. The chain recombines TRBV5-1 with TRBJ2-5; no definite D call. Germline loops: CDR1 SGHRS, CDR2 YFSETQ. The V gene lost 4 bases and the J gene lost 1 base, with 14 bases spanning the gap. The CDR3 length is 15 residues. This CDR3 reads CASSPGHGSQETQYF. The CDR3 DNA reads as TGCGCCAGCAGCCCCGGCCATGGCAGCCAAGAGACCCAGTACTTC. Full variable domain (missing parts from reference TRBV5-1 and TRBJ2-5): KAGVTQTPRYLIKTRGQQVTLSCSPISGHRSVSWYQQTPGQGLQFLFEYFSETQRNKGNFPGRFSGRQFSNSRSEMNVSTLELGDSALYLCASSPGHGSQETQYFGPGTRLLVL.

The V gene is TRBV19, the J gene TRBJ2-3, with D uncertain. CDR1 is LNHDA, CDR2 SQIVND, per germline (reference sequence). The length of the CDR3 is 15 residues. V gave up 5 bases and J gave up 4 bases, with 16 bases separating them. The CDR3 sequence: CASSLYFTGADTQYF. In nucleotides, the CDR3 is TGTGCCAGTAGTCTCTATTTTACCGGAGCAGATACGCAGTATTTT.

This clonotype was recorded a few times. The gene calls are TRBV18 and TRBJ2-5; D could derive from TRBD1 or TRBD2 (5 bases each). The CDR3 is made up of 16 amino acids. Trimming pared 6 bases from V and 0 bases from J, leaving 17 bases between. Germline V gene lookup returns CDR1 KGHSH and CDR2 LQKENI. The CDR3 loop is CASSEALSGHQETQYF. In nucleotides, the CDR3 is TGTGCCAGCTCGGAGGCACTTTCGGGACACCAAGAGACCCAGTACTTC.

The chain recombines TRBV4-1 with TRBJ2-5; D tentatively reads TRBD1 or TRBD2 (5 bases each). Trimming pared 0 bases from V and 9 bases from J, leaving 11 bases between. This CDR3 contains 13 residues. CDR1 is MGHRA, CDR2 YSYEKL, per germline. CDR3 loop: CASSQDLGTAQYF. The CDR3 DNA reads TGCGCCAGCAGCCAAGATTTGGGGACGGCCCAGTACTTC.

Turning to this clonotype: This may stem from a read error, because a much larger clone lies one nucleotide away. This is likely a read error, given that the CDR3 carries no conserved phenylalanine or tryptophan at its end. The chain links TRBV7-6 to TRBJ2-1; TRBD2 matches 8 bases. The V segment lost 4 bases and the J segment 2 bases; nucleotides outside the gene matches: 4. The CDR3 runs 15 residues. CDR1 is SGHVS and CDR2 is FNYEAQ in the germline V gene. CDR3 sequence (DNA): TGTGCCAGCAGCTACACGGGGGGGCCCTACAATGAGCAGTTCCTC. Protein product: CASSYTGGPYNEQFL.

This clonotype was recorded a few times. The gene calls are TRBV10-3 and TRBJ2-5; maybe TRBD1 (5 bases). Germline V gene data show CDR1 as ENHRY and CDR2 as SYGVKD. The CDR3 sequence is 13 residues long. V was cut by 6 bases and J by 1 base, with 9 bases left in between. CDR3 nucleotide sequence: TGTGCCATCAGCCTAGACAGCCAAGAGACCCAGTACTTC. Residues: CAISLDSQETQYF.

This clonotype was counted only a few times. The chain links TRBV4-2 to TRBJ1-1; tentative D call: TRBD1 (5 bases). The V gene lost 8 bases and the J gene lost 2 bases, with 18 bases spanning the gap. This CDR3 is built from 15 residues. Germline V gene data show CDR1 as LGHNA and CDR2 as YNFKEQ. The CDR3 region has the DNA TGTGCCAGCTACGACGTGGGGGGGAGAAACACTGAAGCTTTCTTT. The encoded protein is CASYDVGGRNTEAFF.

This clonotype has just a few counts. The chain is built from TRBV13 and TRBJ2-7; 14 bases are shared with TRBD2. CDR1 PRHDT and CDR2 FYEKMQ come from the germline V gene (reference sequence). Trimming cost V 0 bases and J 0 bases; bases outside gene matches: 13. This CDR3 is 21 amino acids long. The CDR3 region has the DNA TGTGCCAGCAGCTTAGGGCAGAGATTTGGGACTAGCGGGGGAAGCTCCTACGAGCAGTACTTC. Protein: CASSLGQRFGTSGGSSYEQYF.

This clonotype was seen ten or more times. This chain links TRBV28 with TRBJ2-1; D assignment may be TRBD1 or TRBD2 (7 bases each). This CDR3 has 14 residues. Germline V gene lookup returns CDR1 MDHEN and CDR2 SYDVKM. Trimming pared 4 bases from V and 13 bases from J, leaving 20 bases between. The CDR3 bases are TGTGCCAGCAGTTCCACAGGCAGGGGGGGAGGCCAGTTCTTC. Protein: CASSSTGRGGGQFF.

The CDR3 reads CASSYSPAGETQYF. The CDR3 bases are TGTGCCAGCAGTTACTCGCCAGCGGGAGAGACCCAGTACTTC. The chain employs TRBV6-6 and TRBJ2-5; D perhaps matches TRBD2 (6 bases). The germline CDR1 and CDR2 sequences are MNHNY and SVGAGI (reference sequence). Trimming stripped 0 bases from V and 4 bases from J, with 9 bases between. The CDR3 contains 14 residues.

In this sample, this clonotype turned up a few times. The chain combines TRBV30 with TRBJ1-5; the D is unclear. CDR1 GTSNPN and CDR2 SVGIG come from the germline V gene (reference sequence). V lost 5 bases and J lost 3, with 8 bases in between. This CDR3 has 12 residues. The CDR3 DNA sequence: TGTGCCTGGTCAAGTAACAATCAGCCCCAGCATTTT. This encodes CAWSSNNQPQHF.

This clonotype showed up just a few times. The chain recombines TRBV4-2 with TRBJ1-3; no reliable D call. The CDR3 sequence is 16 residues long. The V end was cut by 3 bases, the J end by 2 bases, with 14 bases between. CDR1 and CDR2 (germline): LGHNA, YNFKEQ. CDR3 in amino acids: CASSQEFRGTGNTIYF. CDR3 DNA: TGTGCCAGCAGCCAGGAGTTCCGAGGGACTGGAAACACCATATATTTT.

This clonotype has more than one count but fewer than ten. This chain connects TRBV7-9 to TRBJ2-7, with 8 positions matching TRBD2. This CDR3 has 15 residues. Germline V gene sequence: CDR1 SEHNR, CDR2 FQNEAQ (reference sequence). The ends lost 5 bases at V and 0 bases at J; junction bases unmatched: 6. CDR3 loop: CASSLQAGASYEQYV. The CDR3 nucleotides read TGTGCCAGCAGCCTACAAGCGGGAGCCTCCTACGAGCAGTACGTC.

The chain recombines TRBV2 with TRBJ2-1; 11 positions agree with TRBD1. In germline, CDR1 is SNHLY, CDR2 FYNNEI. The CDR3 extends over 16 amino acids. V gave up 2 bases and J gave up 10 bases; unmatched junction bases: 10. CDR3 amino acids: CASSELGTGTGGEQFF. The CDR3 DNA reads TGTGCCAGCAGTGAATTGGGCACCGGGACAGGGGGGGAGCAGTTCTTC.